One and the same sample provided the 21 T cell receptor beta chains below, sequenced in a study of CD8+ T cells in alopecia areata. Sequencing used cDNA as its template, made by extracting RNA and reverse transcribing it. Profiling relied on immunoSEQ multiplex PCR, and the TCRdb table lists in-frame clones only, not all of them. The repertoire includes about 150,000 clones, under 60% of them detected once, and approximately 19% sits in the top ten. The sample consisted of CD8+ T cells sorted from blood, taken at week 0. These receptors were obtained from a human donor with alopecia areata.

The CDR3 sequence is CASSSVPGAYEQYF. The CDR3 DNA follows: TGTGCCAGCAGCTCGGTCCCAGGGGCCTACGAGCAGTACTTC. The rearrangement uses TRBV13 and TRBJ2-7; tentatively, D is TRBD1 (6 bases). The germline CDR1 and CDR2 sequences are PRHDT and FYEKMQ (reference sequence). V lost 4 bases and J lost 2, with 12 bases in between. The CDR3 runs 14 residues.

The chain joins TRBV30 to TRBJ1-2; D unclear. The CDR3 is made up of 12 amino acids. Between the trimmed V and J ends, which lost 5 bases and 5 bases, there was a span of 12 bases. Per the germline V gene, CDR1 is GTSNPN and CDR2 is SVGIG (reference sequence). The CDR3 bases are TGTGCCTGGGATAGACGGAGTTATGGCTACACCTTC. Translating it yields CAWDRRSYGYTF.

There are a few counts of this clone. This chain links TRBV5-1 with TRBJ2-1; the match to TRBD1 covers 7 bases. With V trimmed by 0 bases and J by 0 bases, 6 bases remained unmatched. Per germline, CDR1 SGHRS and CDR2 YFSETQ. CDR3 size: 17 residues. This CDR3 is CASSLALDRNSYNEQFF. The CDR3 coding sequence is TGCGCCAGCAGCTTGGCCCTGGACAGGAACTCCTACAATGAGCAGTTCTTC.

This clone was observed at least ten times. DNA for the CDR3: TGTGCCAGCAGTTTCAGCGGGGGAAAAAATGAGCAGTTCTTC. This encodes CASSFSGGKNEQFF. The chain joins TRBV7-3 to TRBJ2-1, with 8 bases that match TRBD2. CDR1 is SGHTA, CDR2 FQGTGA, per germline. This CDR3 spans 14 amino acids. Losses at the gene ends were 6 bases for V and 7 bases for J; bases not matched to a gene: 8.

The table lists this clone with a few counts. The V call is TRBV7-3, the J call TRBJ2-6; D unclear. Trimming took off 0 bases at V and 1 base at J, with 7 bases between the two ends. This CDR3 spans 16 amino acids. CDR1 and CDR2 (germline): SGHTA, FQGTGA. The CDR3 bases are TGTGCCAGCAGCTTAACGGCCGGGTCTGGGGCCAACGTCCTGACTTTC. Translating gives CASSLTAGSGANVLTF.

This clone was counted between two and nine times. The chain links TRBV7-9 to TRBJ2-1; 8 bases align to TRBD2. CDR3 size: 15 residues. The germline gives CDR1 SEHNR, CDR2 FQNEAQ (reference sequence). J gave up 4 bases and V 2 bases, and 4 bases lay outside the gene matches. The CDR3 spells CASSLTGTSYNEQFF. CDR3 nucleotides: TGTGCCAGCAGCTTAACAGGGACTAGTTACAATGAGCAGTTCTTC. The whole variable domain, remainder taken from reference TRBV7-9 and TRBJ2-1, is DTGVSQNPRHKITKRGQNVTFRCDPISEHNRLYWYRQTLGQGPEFLTYFQNEAQLEKSRLLSDRFSAERPKGSFSTLEIQRTEQGDSAMYLCASSLTGTSYNEQFFGPGTRLTVL.

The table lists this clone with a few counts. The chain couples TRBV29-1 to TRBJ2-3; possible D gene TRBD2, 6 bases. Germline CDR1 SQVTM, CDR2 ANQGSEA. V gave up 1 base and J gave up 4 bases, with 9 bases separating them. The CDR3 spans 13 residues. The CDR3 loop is CSVEGLDSDTQYF. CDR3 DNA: TGCAGCGTTGAAGGACTAGATTCAGATACGCAGTATTTT.

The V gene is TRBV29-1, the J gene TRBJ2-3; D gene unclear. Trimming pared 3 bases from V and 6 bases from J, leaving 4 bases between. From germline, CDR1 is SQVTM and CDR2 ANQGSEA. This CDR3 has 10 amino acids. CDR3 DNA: TGCAGCGTTGAGTGGGATACGCAGTATTTT. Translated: CSVEWDTQYF.

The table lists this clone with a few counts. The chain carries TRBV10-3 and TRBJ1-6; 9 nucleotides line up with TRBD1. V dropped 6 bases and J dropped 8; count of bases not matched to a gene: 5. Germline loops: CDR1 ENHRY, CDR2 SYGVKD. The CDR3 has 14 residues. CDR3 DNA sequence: TGTGCCATCAGACCGGGACAGGGAGATTCACCCCTCCACTTT. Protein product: CAIRPGQGDSPLHF.

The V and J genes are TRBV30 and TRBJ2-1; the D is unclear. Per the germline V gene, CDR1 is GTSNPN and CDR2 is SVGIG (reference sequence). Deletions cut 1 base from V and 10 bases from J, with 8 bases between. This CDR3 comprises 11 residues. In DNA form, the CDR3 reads TGTGCCTGGAGTGAAGTTTCGGAGCAGTTCTTC. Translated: CAWSEVSEQFF.

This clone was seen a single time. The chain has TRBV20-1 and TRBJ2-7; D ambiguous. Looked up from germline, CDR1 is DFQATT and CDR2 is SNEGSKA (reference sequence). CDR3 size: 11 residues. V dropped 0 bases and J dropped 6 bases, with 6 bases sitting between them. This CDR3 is CSARDSGEQYF. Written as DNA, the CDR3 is TGCAGTGCTAGAGATTCTGGCGAGCAGTACTTC.

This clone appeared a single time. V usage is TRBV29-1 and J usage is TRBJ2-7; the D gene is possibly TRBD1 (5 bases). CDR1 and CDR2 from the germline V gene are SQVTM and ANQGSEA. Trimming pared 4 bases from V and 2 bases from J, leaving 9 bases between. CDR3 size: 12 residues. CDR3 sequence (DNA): TGCAGCGTTGCACAGGACACCTACGAGCAGTACTTC. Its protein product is CSVAQDTYEQYF.

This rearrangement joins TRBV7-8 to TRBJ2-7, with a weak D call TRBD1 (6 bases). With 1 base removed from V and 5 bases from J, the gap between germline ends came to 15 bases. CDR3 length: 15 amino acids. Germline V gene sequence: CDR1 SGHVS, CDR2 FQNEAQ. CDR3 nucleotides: TGTGCCAGCAGCTTAGTGTCAGGGGCTAACAACGAGCAGTACTTC. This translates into CASSLVSGANNEQYF.

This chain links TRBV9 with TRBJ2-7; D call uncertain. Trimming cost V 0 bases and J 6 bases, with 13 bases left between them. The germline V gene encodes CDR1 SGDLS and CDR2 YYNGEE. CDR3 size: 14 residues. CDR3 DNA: TGTGCCAGCAGCGTAGGCGGAGAATCTGTCGAGCAGTACTTC. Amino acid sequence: CASSVGGESVEQYF.

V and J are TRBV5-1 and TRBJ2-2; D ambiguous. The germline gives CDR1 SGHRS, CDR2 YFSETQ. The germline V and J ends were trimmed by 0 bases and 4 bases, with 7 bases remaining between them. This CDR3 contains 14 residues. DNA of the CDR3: TGCGCCAGCAGCTTGGGGAGACTCACCGGGGAGCTGTTTTTT. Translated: CASSLGRLTGELFF.

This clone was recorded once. The CDR3 DNA is TGTGCCTGGAGTGTTGGAGCGGGAGGGGGGCAGTTCTTC. Translating gives CAWSVGAGGGQFF. The chain carries TRBV30 and TRBJ2-1; 10 bases agree with TRBD2. The germline V gene has CDR1 GTSNPN and CDR2 SVGIG (reference sequence). J was trimmed by 12 bases and V by 0 bases; bases with no gene match: 5. CDR3 size: 13 residues.

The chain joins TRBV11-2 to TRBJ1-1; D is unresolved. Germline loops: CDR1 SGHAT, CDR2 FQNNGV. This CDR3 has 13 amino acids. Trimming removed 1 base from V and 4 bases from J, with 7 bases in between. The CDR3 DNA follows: TGTGCCAGCAGCTTAGGTAGGGTCACTGAAGCTTTCTTT. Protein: CASSLGRVTEAFF.

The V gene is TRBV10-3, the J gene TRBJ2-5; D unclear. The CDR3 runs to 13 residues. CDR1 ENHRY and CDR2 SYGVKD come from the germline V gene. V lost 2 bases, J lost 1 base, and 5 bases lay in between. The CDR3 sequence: CAISEGVQETQYF. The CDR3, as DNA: TGTGCCATCAGTGAGGGGGTCCAAGAGACCCAGTACTTC.

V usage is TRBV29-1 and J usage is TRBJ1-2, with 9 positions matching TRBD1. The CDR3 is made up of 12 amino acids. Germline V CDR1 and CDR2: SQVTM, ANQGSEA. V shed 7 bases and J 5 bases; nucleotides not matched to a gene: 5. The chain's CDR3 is CSAGDRAYGYTF. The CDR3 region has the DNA TGCAGCGCAGGGGACAGGGCGTATGGCTACACCTTC.

CDR3 in DNA: TGTGCCAGCAGGCCAAAGCCGGGGGTAGATGAGCAGTTCTTC. Amino acid sequence: CASRPKPGVDEQFF. The V and J genes are TRBV25-1 and TRBJ2-1, with a tentative D call TRBD2 (6 bases). The V end lost 6 bases, the J end lost 8 bases, and 17 bases lay between the germline ends. The CDR3 contains 14 residues. The germline V gene has CDR1 MGHDK and CDR2 SYGVNS.

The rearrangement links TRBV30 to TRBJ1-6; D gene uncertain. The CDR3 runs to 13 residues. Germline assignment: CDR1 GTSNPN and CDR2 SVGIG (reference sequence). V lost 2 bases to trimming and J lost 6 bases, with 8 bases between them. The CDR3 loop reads CAWSSSSNSPLHF. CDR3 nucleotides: TGTGCCTGGAGTTCCAGTTCTAATTCACCCCTCCACTTT.